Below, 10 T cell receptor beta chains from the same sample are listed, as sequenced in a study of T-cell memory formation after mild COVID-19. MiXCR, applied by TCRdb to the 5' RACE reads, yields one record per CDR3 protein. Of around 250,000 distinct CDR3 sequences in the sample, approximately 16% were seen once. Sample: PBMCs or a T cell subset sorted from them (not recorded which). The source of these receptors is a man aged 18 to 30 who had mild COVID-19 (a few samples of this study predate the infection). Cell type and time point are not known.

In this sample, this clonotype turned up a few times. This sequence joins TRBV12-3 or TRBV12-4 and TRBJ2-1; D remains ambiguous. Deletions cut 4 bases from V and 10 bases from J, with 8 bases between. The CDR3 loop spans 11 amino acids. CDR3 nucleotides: TGTGCCAGCAGTTCGGCGCCAGAGCAGTTCTTC. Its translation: CASSSAPEQFF.

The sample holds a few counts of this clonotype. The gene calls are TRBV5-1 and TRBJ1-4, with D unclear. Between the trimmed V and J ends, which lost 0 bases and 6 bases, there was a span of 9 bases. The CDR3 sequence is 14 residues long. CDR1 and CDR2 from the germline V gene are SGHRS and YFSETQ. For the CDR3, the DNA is TGCGCCAGCAGCTTGGAGGTAACGGATGAAAAACTGTTTTTT. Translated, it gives CASSLEVTDEKLFF.

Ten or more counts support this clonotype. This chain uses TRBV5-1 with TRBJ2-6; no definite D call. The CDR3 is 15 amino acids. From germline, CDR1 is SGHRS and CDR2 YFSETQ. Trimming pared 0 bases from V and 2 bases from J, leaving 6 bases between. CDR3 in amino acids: CASSLVGTGANVLTF. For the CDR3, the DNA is TGCGCCAGCAGCTTGGTAGGGACTGGGGCCAACGTCCTGACTTTC.

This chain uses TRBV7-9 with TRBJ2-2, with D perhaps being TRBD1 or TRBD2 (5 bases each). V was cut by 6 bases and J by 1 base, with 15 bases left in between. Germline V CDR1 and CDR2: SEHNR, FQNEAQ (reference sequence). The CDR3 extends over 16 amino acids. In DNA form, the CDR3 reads TGTGCCAGCAGGCCTGCCGGGGCTTGGAACACCGGGGAGCTGTTTTTT. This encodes CASRPAGAWNTGELFF.

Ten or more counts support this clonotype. The CDR3 region is CASSWYRVSNQPQHF. Written as DNA, the CDR3 is TGTGCCAGCAGCTGGTATCGCGTTAGCAATCAGCCCCAGCATTTT. The V call is TRBV7-2, the J call TRBJ1-5, with D unresolved. Germline V gene lookup returns CDR1 SGHTA and CDR2 FQGNSA. The V gene lost 4 bases and the J gene lost 0 bases, with 10 bases spanning the gap. This CDR3 is 15 amino acids long.

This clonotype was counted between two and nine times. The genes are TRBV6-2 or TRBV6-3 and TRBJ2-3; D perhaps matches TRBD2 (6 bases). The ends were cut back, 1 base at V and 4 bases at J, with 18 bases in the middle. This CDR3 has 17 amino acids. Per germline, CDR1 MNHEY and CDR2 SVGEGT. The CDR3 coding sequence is TGTGCCAGCAGTTACTTAATAGCGGACCTGACTCCAGATACGCAGTATTTT. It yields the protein CASSYLIADLTPDTQYF.

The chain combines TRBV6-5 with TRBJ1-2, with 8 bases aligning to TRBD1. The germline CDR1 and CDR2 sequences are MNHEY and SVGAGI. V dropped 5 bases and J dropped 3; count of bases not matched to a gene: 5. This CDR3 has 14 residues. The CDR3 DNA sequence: TGTGCCAGCAGTCGGGACAGGCACTACTATGGCTACACCTTC. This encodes CASSRDRHYYGYTF.

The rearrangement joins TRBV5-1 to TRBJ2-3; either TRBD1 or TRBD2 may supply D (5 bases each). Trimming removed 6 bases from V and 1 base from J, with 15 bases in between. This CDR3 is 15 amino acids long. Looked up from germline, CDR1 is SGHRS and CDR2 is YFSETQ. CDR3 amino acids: CASTFGAFRTDTQYF. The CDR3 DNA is TGCGCCAGCACATTCGGGGCCTTTCGCACAGATACGCAGTATTTT.

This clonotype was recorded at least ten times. The CDR3 region is CASSFGTLKADTQYF. The CDR3 DNA reads as TGCGCCAGCAGCTTCGGGACTCTTAAGGCAGATACGCAGTATTTT. The V and J genes are TRBV5-1 and TRBJ2-3; possible D gene TRBD2, 6 bases. This CDR3 contains 15 residues. V lost 2 bases, J lost 4 bases, and 14 bases lay in between. Per the germline V gene, CDR1 is SGHRS and CDR2 is YFSETQ.

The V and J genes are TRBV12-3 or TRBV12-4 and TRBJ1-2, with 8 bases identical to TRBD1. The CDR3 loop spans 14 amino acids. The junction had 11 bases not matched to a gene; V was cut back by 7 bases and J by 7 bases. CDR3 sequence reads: CASNYRQGRTGYTF. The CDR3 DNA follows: TGTGCCAGCAACTACCGACAGGGGAGGACTGGCTACACCTTC.